A single sample is the source of the 10 T cell receptor beta chains below, sequenced in a study of regulatory T cells in long-lasting Graves disease. Described time point: persistent/refractory GD, antithyroid drugs over 5 years with positive TRAb. RNA isolated from PBMCs was used to make the TCR library. Building of the TCR beta libraries involved iRepertoire HTBI primers and Arm-PCR of CDR3 regions. TCRdb re-called the multiplex PCR reads with MiXCR, one entry per CDR3 protein. The table has more than 300,000 distinct CDR3 sequences, about 19% seen once; the top ten hold 29%. The material was peripheral blood mononuclear cells (PBMCs), obtained when the disease was refractory, from a patient treated with antithyroid drugs. The receptors stem from a female donor with Graves disease.

This chain connects TRBV20-1 to TRBJ1-4; 7 bases fit TRBD1. The CDR3 extends over 15 amino acids. Germline V gives CDR1 DFQATT, CDR2 SNEGSKA (reference sequence). The trim removed 2 bases at V and 3 bases at J, leaving 6 bases unmatched. CDR3 DNA: TGCAGTGCTAGACGTCGGGACAGCGCTAATGAAAAACTGTTTTTT. It yields the protein CSARRRDSANEKLFF.

This clonotype was seen many times. The chain joins TRBV7-2 to TRBJ1-2; a weak D match, TRBD1 (5 bases). V dropped 3 bases and J dropped 4 bases, with 15 bases sitting between them. The CDR3 is 15 residues long. Germline V CDR1 and CDR2: SGHTA, FQGNSA. The CDR3 nucleotides read TGTGCCAGCAGCTTCGGTGGCAGGGCGGTCTATGGCTACACCTTC. Protein product: CASSFGGRAVYGYTF.

This clonotype was observed at least ten times. In DNA form, the CDR3 reads TGTGCCAGCAGCTTATTCGGCTTGGTGGAGCGACAAGAGACCCAGTACTTC. This encodes CASSLFGLVERQETQYF. The chain joins TRBV7-8 to TRBJ2-5, with D unclear. Trimming took 2 bases from V and 2 from J, leaving 18 bases between them. CDR3 length: 17 residues. The germline V gene has CDR1 SGHVS and CDR2 FQNEAQ.

This clonotype was observed many times. The chain joins TRBV20-1 to TRBJ1-1; TRBD1 is a possible D gene (5 bases). This CDR3 is built from 15 residues. Per the germline V gene, CDR1 is DFQATT and CDR2 is SNEGSKA (reference sequence). Trimming cost V 6 bases and J 1 base, with 18 bases left between them. CDR3 coding DNA: TGCAGTGCCAGATCAGCCGGGACGCCGAACACTGAAGCTTTCTTT. Encoded protein: CSARSAGTPNTEAFF.

This clonotype was counted between two and nine times. The chain employs TRBV5-6 and TRBJ2-7, with no clear D. Germline values: CDR1 SGHDT, CDR2 YYEEEE. The CDR3 consists of 16 residues. Trimming stripped 3 bases from V and 2 bases from J, with 18 bases between. The DNA for the CDR3 is TGTGCCAGCAGCTCGCCCGACCTCACGGAACCCTACGAGCAGTACTTC. It yields the protein CASSSPDLTEPYEQYF.

This clonotype was recorded many times. The chain is built from TRBV27 and TRBJ1-5, with TRBD1 matching over 11 bases. The germline gives CDR1 MNHEY, CDR2 SMNVEV (reference sequence). This CDR3 spans 16 amino acids. The trim removed 2 bases at V and 4 bases at J, leaving 4 bases unmatched. The CDR3 coding sequence is TGTGCCAGCAGTTTAAAAGGGACAGGGGGTAATCAGCCCCAGCATTTT. Translation gives CASSLKGTGGNQPQHF.

This clonotype was observed a few times. The J gene is TRBJ2-7, the V gene TRBV9; 7 bases line up with TRBD1. Germline assignment: CDR1 SGDLS and CDR2 YYNGEE. The CDR3 has 13 amino acids. V was clipped by 0 bases and J by 3 bases; unmatched bases: 0. The CDR3 here is CASSVGDSYEQYF. CDR3 DNA sequence: TGTGCCAGCAGCGTAGGGGACAGCTACGAGCAGTACTTC. Looking up the rest from reference TRBV9 and TRBJ2-7 gives the full variable domain: DSGVTQTPKHLITATGQRVTLRCSPRSGDLSVYWYQQSLDQGLQFLIQYYNGEERAKGNILERFSAQQFPDLHSELNLSSLELGDSALYFCASSVGDSYEQYFGPGTRLTVT.

This clonotype has a handful of counts. This chain uses TRBV2 with TRBJ2-5; D call uncertain. CDR3 length: 12 amino acids. Trimming cost V 6 bases and J 1 base, with 6 bases left between them. Germline CDR1 SNHLY, CDR2 FYNNEI. DNA for the CDR3: TGTGCCAGCAGGTCTTTCCAAGAGACCCAGTACTTC. It yields the protein CASRSFQETQYF.

As to this clonotype: Just one base apart from a much larger clone, this may be a read error. Given the absence of the conserved phenylalanine or tryptophan at the CDR3 end, a read error is likely. This rearrangement joins TRBV7-2 to TRBJ1-1; 7 bases fit TRBD1. J gave up 0 bases and V 6 bases, and 7 bases lay outside the gene matches. Germline V lookup: CDR1 SGHTA, CDR2 FQGNSA. This CDR3 comprises 15 residues. In DNA, the CDR3 is TGTGCCAGCAGGAGCGGGACAGCCTTGAACACTGAAGCTTTCCTT. Protein product: CASRSGTALNTEAFL.

This clonotype was detected many times. The chain couples TRBV20-1 to TRBJ2-5, with TRBD1 matching 11 bases. The CDR3 runs 15 residues. From germline, CDR1 is DFQATT and CDR2 SNEGSKA (reference sequence). V lost 6 bases and J lost 3; bases outside the gene matches: 9. In nucleotides, the CDR3 is TGCAGTGCCACAAAAGGGACAGGGGGTGAAGAGACCCAGTACTTC. The encoded protein is CSATKGTGGEETQYF.